This T cell receptor (beta chain) came from a study of cytomegalovirus exposure and HLA in healthy donors (dated by TCRdb to 2016 to 2017). General notes on the study: In an earlier analysis of approximately 500 of the donors, 276 Gb of sequence data and 95 million to 130 million unique TCR beta sequences from approximately 180 million T cells were reported. Both class I and class II loci were covered by HLA typing, at four-digit resolution. To predict cytomegalovirus infection status, the study combined high-throughput TCR immunosequencing, statistical association of individual TCRs with disease status, and machine learning. Among the roughly 400 genotyped donors, around 81% belonged to the genetic ancestry cluster associated with self-reported Caucasian donors. On average, roughly 240,000 unique TCR beta nucleotide sequences were sequenced per donor among some 420 genotyped donors of the cohort, with roughly 18% of those sequences being non-productive. Typing coverage varied by locus: roughly 620-640 donors for A, B, C, DRB1 and DQB1; approximately 500 for DQA1; around 570 for DPA1; more than 450 for DPB1. To decide whether each TCR beta V gene segment behaved as functional or pseudogenic, an earlier analysis of some 540 of the donors relied on high-throughput TCR beta sequencing. Five DR-DQ haplotypes were treated as single units for association and clustering because of strong linkage in the cohort. A later analysis re-examined previously published TCR beta repertoires from over 500 donors and added high-resolution HLA genotyping to investigate patterns of TCR occurrence. Besides the first cohort of roughly 700 subjects, a separate validation cohort made up of roughly 130 different subjects was used. In a later genetic analysis, genome-wide SNP genotypes for 398 of the 666 donors were used, and that subset was treated as a discovery cohort. In the later analysis, no new phenotypic data were used to find candidate immune exposures; instead, reliance was placed on TCR beta sequences and their occurrence across donors. The study used immunosequencing to profile the T cell repertoires of approximately 690 subjects and linked those repertoires to cytomegalovirus serostatus. Every discovery cohort repertoire had been produced on one sequencing platform. The study aimed to test whether signatures of past pathogen exposure could be identified by cataloging public T cell receptors. About 320 gigabases of sequencing data and 78 million or so unique TCR sequences were included in an early release covering under 650 HLA-typed donors. Donor age, sex, ethnicity and CMV serostatus were compiled together with the repertoire data. The study at large found these results: Assigning TCR associations to individual alleles was difficult when HLA alleles, especially DR and DQ, strongly co-occurred. A further reported finding was that TCR beta sequences accurately predicted the HLA-A and HLA-B alleles for most subjects in the first cohort. This cohort had only TCR beta chains sequenced, and the lack of alpha or paired-chain data limited which features could be detected. In an earlier analysis of 450 to 750 of the donors, most TCR beta V segments appeared in productive rearrangements about 87% or about 30% of the time, broadly matching IMGT annotations. According to the authors, the approach could potentially be generalized to other disease states and immunological phenotypes. Three of the identified cytomegalovirus-associated TCR beta chains were confirmed in vitro to be specific for cytomegalovirus antigens. A group of highly shared sequence variants was considered likely to be a technical artifact of the sequencing pipeline. V-gene and J-gene trimming of TCR beta chains was associated with a missense DCLRE1C variant in a later genetic analysis, and the association was replicated in an independent cohort. Correlated functional status among segregating V segments might reflect linkage disequilibrium, but an unknown experimental factor could not be ruled out. In both the original and validation cohorts, the classifier was reported to diagnose cytomegalovirus status with high specificity and sensitivity. A later analysis found that HLA-associated TCR beta chains were more clonally expanded and had lower generation probabilities than equally common non-associated chains. Presence/absence analyses assumed roughly uniform sequencing depth across donors, an assumption that may not hold. CMV serostatus was the only immune exposure information available for the cohort. Most TCR sequences were observed very rarely across donors, whereas some public TCRs were present in many individuals. A later genetic analysis reported fewer N-insertions in productive TCRs among donors in an Asian-associated ancestry cluster than the approximately 700-donor mean. The study listed approximately 150 TCR beta chains as associated with cytomegalovirus. In a later analysis, most CMV-associated TCR beta chains were found to appear HLA-restricted, with HLA associations seemingly driven largely by CMV exposure. According to a later analysis, parvovirus B19, influenza, CMV and Epstein-Barr virus appeared linked to several top co-occurrence clusters. Because the 87-base-pair reads could not distinguish some IMGT-functional V segments, including TRBV6-2 and TRBV6-3, those segments were excluded. At a false discovery rate of 0.05, a later analysis linked 15,000 to 20,000 TCR beta sequences to specific HLA alleles. A later analysis found that TCR association rates varied across HLA loci, with DRB1 alleles showing the most associated TCRs and HLA-C alleles the fewest. Because counts were too low, seventeen rarely observed V segments, including chromosome 9 orphons, were excluded from the earlier analysis of a few hundred of the donors. Because HLA typing was missing for some donors at each locus, association tests included only the typed subset.

The cohort consisted of approximately 690 healthy bone marrow donors. Cohort members were all nominally healthy when sampled, although unrecorded immune exposures were likely present. The donor tested CMV seropositive, placing the donor among the 310 or so seropositive members of the cohort. A peripheral blood sample was provided by each donor, and peripheral blood mononuclear cells were used for TCR beta sequencing. The Qiagen DNeasy Blood Extraction Kit was used to extract genomic DNA from the blood cell samples. Comment on this clone: No cognate antigen has been identified for it. One base away there is no much larger clone; base qualities are not given.

The CDR3, cysteine through phenylalanine, is 14 amino acids long. Kept here is only the CDR3 DNA, which spans 42 bases and is read in frame from base 1. V is shortened by 0 bases, J by 6 bases, and the region joining them spans 13 bases. The germline V gene specifies SQVTM as CDR1 and ANQGSEA as CDR2. Library method: the immunoSEQ multiplex PCR assay. For the multiplex PCR, a mixture combining 60 forward primers for TCR Vbeta segments and 13 reverse primers for TCR Jbeta segments was used. The CDR3 region of rearranged TCR beta genes was amplified from genomic DNA by a multiplex PCR assay. On the Illumina HiSeq System, the amplified TCR beta libraries were sequenced as 87-base-pair reads. In the authors' own workflow: In a later analysis, about 80 million unique TCR beta chains were counted across the approximately 670 repertoires, and around 11 million of these chains were shared by at least two donors. To remove PCR and sequencing errors, raw reads were error-corrected and collapsed into unique sequences using a nearest-neighbor algorithm that merged closely related sequences. Alignment of CDR3 sequences to IMGT reference sequences was used to assign V, D and J gene segments. For a sequence to be retained, a match of at least six nucleotides was required to both a V gene segment and a J gene segment. A rearrangement counted as productive if the CDR3 had no stop codons and remained in frame with V and J, and every other rearrangement counted as non-productive. Following IMGT convention, CDR3 was defined as the stretch from the second conserved V-encoded cysteine up to the conserved J-encoded phenylalanine. The earlier analysis of some 540 of the donors excluded any sequence lacking an unambiguous match to a single V gene segment. In an earlier analysis of several hundred of the donors, V segments were called functional above 56.7% productive rearrangements and were called segregating when the between-donor standard deviation exceeded 5%. A statistical classification framework was built to diagnose cytomegalovirus status from the catalog of TCR beta chain sequences. In a later analysis, TCR nucleotide sequences were compared against IMGT/GENE-DB human TR gene sequences so that V and J genes could be assigned. In a later analysis, CDR3 sequences and most-parsimonious VDJ recombination scenarios were assigned using the TCRdist pipeline. In a later analysis, each TCR beta chain was defined by its CDR3 amino acid sequence together with its V-gene family, and reads without a unique V-gene family were excluded. In a later analysis, around 650 highly shared, low-generation-probability nucleotide sequences were removed to address suspected cross-contamination and a sequencing artifact. For each public chain, a later analysis derived a clonal expansion index from normalized ranks of inferred template counts within each repertoire. In a later analysis, generation probabilities were computed using a VDJ recombination model fitted to out-of-frame rearrangements, and the results were checked against IGoR. In a later analysis, TCR-TCR, TCR-HLA and TCR-CMV co-occurrence was scored with hypergeometric tests, and a repertoire-size bias correction was applied to TCR pairs. In a later analysis, false discovery rates were estimated by permuting HLA or CMV assignments 20 times. In a later analysis, co-occurring TCRs were grouped with DBSCAN, and TCRdist sequence similarity was added when clustering was performed within HLA-allele-positive subsets. Repertoires with fewer than 30,000 or more than 120,000 public chains, plus five repertoires with anomalous nucleotide sharing, were excluded from co-occurrence clustering. TCRdb re-hosts the immuneACCESS table, in-frame sequences only. Its copies lack some clones; in the studies checked, an unresolved V gene accounts for under half of them, and the cause for the rest is not known. V, J and clone size are taken as reported in that table, and D and trimming were inferred from the DNA itself. In all, the sample holds around 190,000 clones, and around 80% of those were seen once. Together, the top ten hold 4.4% of the sample.

The V and J segments used are TRBV29-1 and TRBJ2-3; TRBD2 is a possible D gene, resting on 5 matching bases. The clonotype comes from a woman aged 30 to 39 in good health and CMV-seropositive. Source material: PBMCs. The CDR3 here reads CSVEDNEGRDTQYF. The DNA sequence follows: TGCAGCGTTGAAGATAATGAGGGCCGGGATACGCAGTATTTT.